The 25 T cell receptor beta chains below were found in one sample sequenced in a study of blood T cell repertoires in COVID-19. The data were produced by immunoSEQ multiplex PCR, yet TCRdb's version contains in-frame clones alone and is incomplete. This table holds about 230,000 clones, more than 65% found once. The sample consisted of peripheral blood. These TCRs come from an elderly woman with acute or convalescent COVID-19.

The CDR3 nucleotides read TGTGCCAGCAGTTTATCGGGGGGACAGTCCTACAATGAGCAGTTCTTC. Its protein product is CASSLSGGQSYNEQFF. V usage is TRBV27 and J usage is TRBJ2-1; maybe TRBD1 (7 bases). This CDR3 has 16 residues. Germline lookup yields CDR1 MNHEY and CDR2 SMNVEV (reference sequence). Trimming shortened V by 0 bases and J by 1 base, and 10 bases separated the two germline ends.

The CDR3 bases are TGTGCCAGTTCCAGGGGGCGAGAACAGCCCCAGCATTTT. It encodes CASSRGREQPQHF. V usage is TRBV6-5 and J usage is TRBJ1-5; TRBD1 matches at 8 bases. V shed 9 bases and J 7 bases; nucleotides not matched to a gene: 8. This CDR3 has 13 amino acids. Looked up from germline, CDR1 is MNHEY and CDR2 is SVGAGI.

This clone was observed a handful of times. The V and J genes are TRBV5-4 and TRBJ2-7; D possibly corresponds to TRBD1 (7 bases). Looked up from germline, CDR1 is SGHNT and CDR2 is YYREEE (reference sequence). V lost 4 bases and J lost 2, with 16 bases in between. The CDR3 runs to 15 residues. The CDR3: CASSPSGGQTYEQYF. As DNA, the CDR3 is TGTGCCAGCAGCCCCTCCGGGGGACAGACCTACGAGCAGTACTTC. Full variable domain (missing parts from reference TRBV5-4 and TRBJ2-7): ETGVTQSPTHLIKTRGQQVTLRCSSQSGHNTVSWYQQALGQGPQFIFQYYREEENGRGNFPPRFSGLQFPNYSSELNVNALELDDSALYLCASSPSGGQTYEQYFGPGTRLTVT.

The chain is built from TRBV3-1 (or the pseudogene TRBV3-2) and TRBJ1-1, with D unclear. The CDR3 is made up of 14 amino acids. Germline loops: CDR1 LGHDT, CDR2 YNNKEL (reference sequence). V lost 0 bases to trimming and J lost 10 bases, with 15 bases between them. Here the CDR3 DNA reads TGTGCCAGCAGCCAAGACGGTAGCGGGCGCCGAGCTTTCTTT. Translating it yields CASSQDGSGRRAFF.

This sequence joins TRBV5-4 and TRBJ2-5; D ambiguous. The germline gives CDR1 SGHNT, CDR2 YYREEE (reference sequence). The V gene lost 0 bases and the J gene lost 1 base, with 7 bases spanning the gap. There are 14 residues in the CDR3. CDR3 in amino acids: CASSLGVTQETQYF. As DNA, the CDR3 is TGTGCCAGCAGCTTGGGAGTAACCCAAGAGACCCAGTACTTC.

In its sample, this clone was seen once. The CDR3 DNA sequence: TGCGCCAGCAGCCCGGGACAGGGAAGGCAAGAGACCCAGTACTTC. Amino acids: CASSPGQGRQETQYF. The chain has TRBV5-1 and TRBJ2-5, with TRBD1 identical over 9 bases. The CDR3 consists of 15 residues. Looked up from germline, CDR1 is SGHRS and CDR2 is YFSETQ. V shed 4 bases, J shed 2 bases, and the junction held 6 bases outside the gene matches.

V and J are TRBV5-8 and TRBJ2-1; 7 bases map to TRBD1. Germline values: CDR1 SGHTS, CDR2 YDEGEE. J was trimmed by 4 bases and V by 4 bases; bases with no gene match: 11. The CDR3 totals 16 residues. DNA for the CDR3: TGTGCCAGCAGCGTTACCGGGACAGATCTTTACAATGAGCAGTTCTTC. Protein sequence: CASSVTGTDLYNEQFF.

The chain is built from TRBV19 and TRBJ1-2, with a weak D call TRBD1 (5 bases). Germline-derived CDR1 and CDR2 are LNHDA and SQIVND (reference sequence). Deletions cut 5 bases from V and 9 bases from J, with 22 bases between. This CDR3 comprises 15 residues. The chain's CDR3 is CASSSDQIPGSRYTF. The CDR3 region has the DNA TGTGCCAGTAGTTCGGATCAAATTCCAGGGTCCCGCTACACCTTC.

This clone has only a few counts. The rearrangement links TRBV25-1 to TRBJ1-2, with 9 nucleotides matching TRBD1. CDR1 is MGHDK and CDR2 is SYGVNS in the germline V gene. The V and J ends lost 8 bases and 3 bases, in that order; junction bases with no gene match: 7. This CDR3 region has 14 residues. The CDR3: CASQQQGAYYGYTF. The CDR3 DNA reads TGTGCCAGCCAACAACAGGGGGCTTACTATGGCTACACCTTC.

This chain uses TRBV19 with TRBJ2-7, with TRBD2 matching 8 bases. With 5 bases clipped from V and 1 base from J, the junction kept 10 bases outside the gene matches. The germline V gene encodes CDR1 LNHDA and CDR2 SQIVND (reference sequence). The CDR3 sequence is 16 residues long. Here the CDR3 DNA reads TGTGCCAGTAGTTCGGGGGTAGCGGGGTTTTCCTACGAGCAGTACTTC. Protein product: CASSSGVAGFSYEQYF.

This clone occurred once. The CDR3 region has the DNA TGTGCCAGCAGCCCAGGGACAGGGATTCAGCCCCAGCATTTT. Residues: CASSPGTGIQPQHF. V usage is TRBV27 and J usage is TRBJ1-5, with TRBD1 matching over 9 bases. The CDR3 covers 14 residues. Unmatched junction bases numbered 6, after V lost 6 bases and J lost 6 bases. Germline CDR1 is MNHEY and CDR2 is SMNVEV (reference sequence).

The chain uses TRBV4-1 and TRBJ2-1; TRBD2 matches 8 bases. Unmatched junction bases numbered 11, after V lost 0 bases and J lost 4 bases. Looked up from germline, CDR1 is MGHRA and CDR2 is YSYEKL. This CDR3 is built from 18 residues. CDR3 DNA sequence: TGCGCCAGCAGCCAAGAAACTAGCGGATTCCTCGTTTACAATGAGCAGTTCTTC. Residues: CASSQETSGFLVYNEQFF.

This rearrangement joins TRBV19 to TRBJ2-7; D unresolved. This CDR3 has 14 amino acids. The V gene lost 5 bases and the J gene lost 5 bases, with 16 bases spanning the gap. Germline assignment: CDR1 LNHDA and CDR2 SQIVND (reference sequence). This CDR3 is CASSPPRKLDEQYF. The DNA for the CDR3 is TGTGCCAGTAGTCCCCCCAGGAAGTTGGACGAGCAGTACTTC. Supplemented by reference TRBV19 and TRBJ2-7, the full variable domain reads DGGITQSPKYLFRKEGQNVTLSCEQNLNHDAMYWYRQDPGQGLRLIYYSQIVNDFQKGDIAEGYSVSREKKESFPLTVTSAQKNPTAFYLCASSPPRKLDEQYFGPGTRLTVT.

The chain links TRBV19 to TRBJ1-2; TRBD1 is a possible D gene (6 bases). Trimming stripped 2 bases from V and 6 bases from J, with 10 bases between. Looked up from germline, CDR1 is LNHDA and CDR2 is SQIVND (reference sequence). CDR3 length: 13 residues. As DNA, the CDR3 is TGTGCCAGTAGTATACAGGGGAAGGATGGCTACACCTTC. Its translation is CASSIQGKDGYTF.

V gene TRBV10-1 combines with J gene TRBJ2-3; D is unclear. Trimming left V 4 bases short and J 0 bases short, with 5 bases between. In germline, CDR1 is WNHNN, CDR2 SYGVQD (reference sequence). The CDR3 extends over 13 amino acids. CDR3 bases: TGCGCCAGCAGTGGAGCTAGCACAGATACGCAGTATTTT. Translated: CASSGASTDTQYF.

The CDR3 coding sequence is TGTGCCAGCAGCCTCAAATTTTATACGCAGTATTTT. It encodes CASSLKFYTQYF. The rearrangement uses TRBV3-1 (or the pseudogene TRBV3-2) and TRBJ2-3; D call uncertain. CDR3 length equals 12 residues. V lost 4 bases and J lost 7, with 9 bases in between. Per the germline V gene, CDR1 is LGHDT and CDR2 is YNNKEL (reference sequence).

V usage is TRBV6-5 and J usage is TRBJ1-1; no definite D call. The germline V and J ends were trimmed by 10 bases and 0 bases, with 12 bases remaining between them. CDR1 is MNHEY, CDR2 SVGAGI, per germline. The CDR3 sequence is 13 residues long. The CDR3 DNA follows: TGTGCCAATTCCCCCCAGGTGAACACTGAAGCTTTCTTT. This translates into CANSPQVNTEAFF.

In this sample, this clone turned up a few times. The chain recombines TRBV28 with TRBJ2-5, with TRBD1 matching over 10 bases. The CDR3 is 21 amino acids. Trimming cost V 3 bases and J 4 bases; bases outside gene matches: 23. The germline gives CDR1 MDHEN, CDR2 SYDVKM. CDR3 amino acids: CASSFPLFRRDRGEMGETQYF. Here the CDR3 DNA reads TGTGCCAGCAGTTTCCCCTTATTTCGCCGGGACAGGGGAGAGATGGGAGAGACCCAGTACTTC. The variable domain in full, with the rest retrieved from reference TRBV28 and TRBJ2-5, is DVKVTQSSRYLVKRTGEKVFLECVQDMDHENMFWYRQDPGLGLRLIYFSYDVKMKEKGDIPEGYSVSREKKERFSLILESASTNQTSMYLCASSFPLFRRDRGEMGETQYFGPGTRLLVL.

J is TRBJ2-7 and V is TRBV12-5, with D unresolved. Germline V gene sequence: CDR1 LGHNT, CDR2 FRNRAP. The germline V and J ends were trimmed by 3 bases and 6 bases, with 6 bases remaining between them. This CDR3 comprises 11 residues. As DNA, the CDR3 is TGTGCTAGTGGTTTTGGGCGCGAGCAGTACTTC. Protein: CASGFGREQYF.

The chain is built from TRBV15 and TRBJ2-7, with D possibly being TRBD2 (5 bases). The CDR3 is 14 amino acids. The ends were cut back, 0 bases at V and 6 bases at J, with 12 bases in the middle. CDR1 LNHNV and CDR2 YYDKDF come from the germline V gene (reference sequence). In DNA, the CDR3 is TGTGCCACCAGCAGAGATATGAGGGCTGGCGAGCAGTACTTC. Translation: CATSRDMRAGEQYF.

The rearrangement links TRBV5-1 to TRBJ2-1; 7 bases agree with TRBD1. With V trimmed by 0 bases and J by 4 bases, 4 bases remained unmatched. The CDR3 is 15 residues long. Germline V gene data show CDR1 as SGHRS and CDR2 as YFSETQ. CDR3 nucleotides: TGCGCCAGCAGCTTGGAGACAGGGAGTTACAATGAGCAGTTCTTC. Translated: CASSLETGSYNEQFF.

The chain is built from TRBV6-5 and TRBJ2-2; no reliable D call. The ends were cut back, 8 bases at V and 3 bases at J, with 16 bases in the middle. This CDR3 is built from 15 residues. Per the germline V gene, CDR1 is MNHEY and CDR2 is SVGAGI. In DNA, the CDR3 is TGTGCCAGCTCCGCGTTCAGGCACGACACCGGGGAGCTGTTTTTT. Translation: CASSAFRHDTGELFF.

The chain employs TRBV30 and TRBJ1-3, with TRBD1 as a possible D gene (6 bases). Trimming removed 3 bases from V and 2 bases from J, with 11 bases in between. Germline V gene sequence: CDR1 GTSNPN, CDR2 SVGIG (reference sequence). The CDR3 runs 14 residues. DNA for the CDR3: TGTGCCTGGAGGACCACAGGGACTGGAAACACCATATATTTT. Encoded protein: CAWRTTGTGNTIYF.

The J gene is TRBJ2-3, the V gene TRBV30; D may be TRBD2 (6 bases). The length of the CDR3 is 13 residues. Trimming pared 0 bases from V and 10 bases from J, leaving 14 bases between. CDR1 and CDR2 (germline): GTSNPN, SVGIG (reference sequence). The CDR3: CAWSVRGGTPQYF. Here the CDR3 DNA reads TGTGCCTGGAGTGTACGAGGAGGGACCCCGCAGTATTTT. The variable domain in full, completed from reference TRBV30 and TRBJ2-3, reads SQTIHQWPATLVQPVGSPLSLECTVEGTSNPNLYWYRQAAGRGLQLLFYSVGIGQISSEVPQNLSASRPQDRQFILSSKKLLLSDSGFYLCAWSVRGGTPQYFGPGTRLTVL.

This chain's CDR3 is CASSYSVDRVNSPLHF. Here the CDR3 DNA reads TGTGCCAGCAGTTACTCCGTCGACAGGGTAAATTCACCCCTCCACTTT. This chain joins TRBV6-5 and TRBJ1-6; 7 positions match TRBD1. Germline V lookup: CDR1 MNHEY, CDR2 SVGAGI. The CDR3 is 16 amino acids. Unmatched junction bases numbered 6, after V lost 0 bases and J lost 7 bases.